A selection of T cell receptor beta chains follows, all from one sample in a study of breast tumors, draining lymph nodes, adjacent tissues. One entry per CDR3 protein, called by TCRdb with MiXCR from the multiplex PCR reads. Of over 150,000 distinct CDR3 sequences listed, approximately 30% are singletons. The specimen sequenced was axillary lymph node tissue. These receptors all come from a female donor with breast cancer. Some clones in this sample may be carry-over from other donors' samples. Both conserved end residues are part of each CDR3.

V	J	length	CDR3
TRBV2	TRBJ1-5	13	CASKGDSNQPQHF
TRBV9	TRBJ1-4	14	CASSVAATNEKLFF
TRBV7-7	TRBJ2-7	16	CASSPRDGTENYEQYF
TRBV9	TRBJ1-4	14	CASSVGQGREKLFF
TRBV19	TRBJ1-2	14	CASRTEEGRYGYTF
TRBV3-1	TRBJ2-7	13	CASSPNRDGKKYF
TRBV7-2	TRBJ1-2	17	CASSLSLIDRGGDGYTF
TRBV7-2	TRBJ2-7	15	CASSWSPGQQYEQYF
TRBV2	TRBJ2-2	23	CASSEGRALAGGRYNANTGELFF
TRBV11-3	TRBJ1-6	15	CASSRTGRGGSPLYF
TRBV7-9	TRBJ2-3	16	CASSLQGLSRTDTQYF
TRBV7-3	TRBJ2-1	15	CASSLGTTGFNEQFF
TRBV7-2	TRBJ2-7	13	CASMLTFSYEQYF
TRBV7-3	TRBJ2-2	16	CASSRTSGGAPGELFF
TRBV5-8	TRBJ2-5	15	CASSWKQAAWETQYF
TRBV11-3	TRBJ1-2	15	CASSSDRGLNYGYTF
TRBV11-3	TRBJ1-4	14	CASSFGQQNEKLFF
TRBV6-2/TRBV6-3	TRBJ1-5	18	CASSYSGGRGYSNQPQHF
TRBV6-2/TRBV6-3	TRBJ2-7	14	CASSQAGAIYEQYF
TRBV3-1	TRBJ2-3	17	CASSPRTSGLKTDTQYF
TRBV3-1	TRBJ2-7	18	CASSQVGRRTGLSYEQYF
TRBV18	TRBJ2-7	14	CASSPGRDYGEQYF
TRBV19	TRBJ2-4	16	CASSIDHVSPKNIQYF
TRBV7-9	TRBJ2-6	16	CASSLGQSSGANVLTF
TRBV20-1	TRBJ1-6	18	CSAGTGDSLASYNSPLHF
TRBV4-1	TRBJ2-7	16	CASSQARTGYPYEQYF
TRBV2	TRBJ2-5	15	CASSGQGGRGETQYF
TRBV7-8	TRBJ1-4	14	CASSSRGFNEKLFF
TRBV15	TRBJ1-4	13	CATSTASNQKLFF
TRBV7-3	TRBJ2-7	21	CASSTGQMQFFGPGTLYEQYF
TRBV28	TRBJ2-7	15	CASSLEDRGEDEQYF
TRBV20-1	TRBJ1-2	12	CSAGTGHYGYTF
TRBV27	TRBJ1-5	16	CASKTTGRDSNQPQHF
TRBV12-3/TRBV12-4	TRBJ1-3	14	CAKPRQGTGNTIYF
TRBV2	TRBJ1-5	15	CASSEEGLSNQPQHF
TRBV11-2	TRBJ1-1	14	CASSFGQLNTEAFF
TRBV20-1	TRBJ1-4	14	CSARLAGRNEKLFF
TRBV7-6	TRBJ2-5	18	CASSPTAGASGSRKTQYF
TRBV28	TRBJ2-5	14	CASSPLRTQETQYF
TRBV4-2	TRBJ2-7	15	CASKVDGGRNREQYF
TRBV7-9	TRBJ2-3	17	CASSLAHRGIRGDTQYF
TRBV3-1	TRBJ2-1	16	CASSGEAGGPDNEQFF
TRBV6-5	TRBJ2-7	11	CASSTGYEQYF
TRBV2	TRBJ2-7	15	CASTNPGQVGDEQYF
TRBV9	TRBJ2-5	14	CASSVGQGGETQSF
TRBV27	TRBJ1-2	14	CASSRDRGFGGYTF
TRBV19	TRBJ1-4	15	CASMSYYDRFGRLFF
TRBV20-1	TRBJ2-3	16	CSARGHGTPTVDTQYF